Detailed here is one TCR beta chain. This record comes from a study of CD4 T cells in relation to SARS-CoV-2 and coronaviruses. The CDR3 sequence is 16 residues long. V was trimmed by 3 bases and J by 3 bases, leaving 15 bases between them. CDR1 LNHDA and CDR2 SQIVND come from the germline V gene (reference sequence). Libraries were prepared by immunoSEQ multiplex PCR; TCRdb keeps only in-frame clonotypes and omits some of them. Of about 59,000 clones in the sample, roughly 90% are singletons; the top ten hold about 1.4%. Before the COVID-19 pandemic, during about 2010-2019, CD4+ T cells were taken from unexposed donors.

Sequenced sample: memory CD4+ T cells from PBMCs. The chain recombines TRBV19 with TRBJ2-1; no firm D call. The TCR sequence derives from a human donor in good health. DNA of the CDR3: TGTGCCAGTAGTATCTCTGCGACCCGACTCTACAATGAGCAGTTCTTC. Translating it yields CASSISATRLYNEQFF. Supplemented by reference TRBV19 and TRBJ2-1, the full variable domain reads DGGITQSPKYLFRKEGQNVTLSCEQNLNHDAMYWYRQDPGQGLRLIYYSQIVNDFQKGDIAEGYSVSREKKESFPLTVTSAQKNPTAFYLCASSISATRLYNEQFFGPGTRLTVL.